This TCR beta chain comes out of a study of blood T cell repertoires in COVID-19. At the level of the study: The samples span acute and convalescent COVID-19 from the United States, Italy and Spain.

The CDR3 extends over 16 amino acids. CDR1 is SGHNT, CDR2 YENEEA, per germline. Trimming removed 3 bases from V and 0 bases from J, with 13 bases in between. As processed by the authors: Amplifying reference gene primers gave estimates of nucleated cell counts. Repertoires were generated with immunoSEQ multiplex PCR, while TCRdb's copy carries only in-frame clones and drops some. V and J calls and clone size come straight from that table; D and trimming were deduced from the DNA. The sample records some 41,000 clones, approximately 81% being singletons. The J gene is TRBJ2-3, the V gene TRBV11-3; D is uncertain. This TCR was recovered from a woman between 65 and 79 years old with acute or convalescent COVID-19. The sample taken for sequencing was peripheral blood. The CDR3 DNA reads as TGTGCCAGCAGCTTGGGTTTTGAGGCTAGCACAGATACGCAGTATTTT. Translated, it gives CASSLGFEASTDTQYF.